The 7 T cell receptor beta chains listed next were all sequenced from one sample in a study of identical twins. TCRdb itself ran the 5' RACE reads through MiXCR, one entry per CDR3 protein. The table lists fewer than 550,000 distinct CDR3 sequences, roughly 15% of them singletons. These same records also appear under a second study, on yellow fever vaccine responses in identical twins.

The material sequenced was CD4+ T cells sorted from blood. The receptors were gathered from a young woman in good health.

This sequence joins TRBV3-1 and TRBJ2-1; 8 positions agree with TRBD2. Unmatched junction bases numbered 12, after V lost 4 bases and J lost 7 bases. This CDR3 is 16 amino acids long. CDR1 and CDR2 from the germline V gene are LGHDT and YNNKEL (reference sequence). The CDR3, as DNA: TGTGCCAGCAGCCCCCCGGCCGGGAGGGCCGGTAATGAGCAGTTCTTC. It codes for CASSPPAGRAGNEQFF.

The chain has TRBV7-2 and TRBJ1-1; TRBD1 is a possible D gene (6 bases). CDR1 and CDR2 (germline): SGHTA, FQGNSA. V lost 6 bases, J lost 1 base, and 15 bases lay in between. This CDR3 has 15 amino acids. Here the CDR3 reads CASRKQGGSNTEAFF. The CDR3, as DNA: TGTGCCAGCAGAAAACAGGGAGGGTCGAACACTGAAGCTTTCTTT.

This clonotype was recorded at least ten times. The chain has TRBV29-1 and TRBJ2-3, with 12 bases fitting TRBD2. V was clipped by 7 bases and J by 2 bases; unmatched bases: 1. The CDR3 contains 13 residues. Germline CDR1 SQVTM, CDR2 ANQGSEA. CDR3 sequence reads: CSGTSGATDTQYF. Written as DNA, the CDR3 is TGCAGCGGGACTAGCGGGGCCACAGATACGCAGTATTTT.

This sequence joins TRBV9 and TRBJ2-2; D is undetermined. This CDR3 contains 14 residues. Deletions cut 0 bases from V and 6 bases from J, with 9 bases between. CDR1 is SGDLS and CDR2 is YYNGEE in the germline V gene. This CDR3 is CASSVVVGSGELFF. In DNA, the CDR3 is TGTGCCAGCAGCGTAGTGGTAGGGTCCGGGGAGCTGTTTTTT.

V and J are TRBV5-1 and TRBJ2-5; 9 bases are a match to TRBD1. After removal of 5 bases from V and 4 bases from J, the junction contained 3 bases not matched to a gene. There are 13 residues in the CDR3. Per the germline V gene, CDR1 is SGHRS and CDR2 is YFSETQ. CDR3 sequence: CASRLTGGETQYF. The CDR3 bases are TGCGCCAGCAGATTGACAGGGGGAGAGACCCAGTACTTC. Together with reference TRBV5-1 and TRBJ2-5, the CDR3 gives the full variable domain: KAGVTQTPRYLIKTRGQQVTLSCSPISGHRSVSWYQQTPGQGLQFLFEYFSETQRNKGNFPGRFSGRQFSNSRSEMNVSTLELGDSALYLCASRLTGGETQYFGPGTRLLVL.

In this sample, this clonotype turned up a few times. This chain uses TRBV21-1 with TRBJ2-7; the listed D gene, TRBD2, was not tested against the DNA. TRBV21-1 is annotated as a pseudogene. The CDR3 totals 18 residues. The DNA for the CDR3 is TGTGCCAGCAGCAAATTTTCTGGGGGACTAGCGGGATCCTACGAGCAGTACGTC. Residues: CASSKFSGGLAGSYEQYV.

The gene calls are TRBV6-2 or TRBV6-3 and TRBJ1-1; D is perhaps TRBD1 (6 bases). Germline-derived CDR1 and CDR2 are MNHEY and SVGEGT. This CDR3 contains 14 residues. V lost 0 bases and J 4 bases, leaving 9 bases between the germline ends. The CDR3 here is CASSYSRGSTEAFF. In DNA form, the CDR3 reads TGTGCCAGCAGTTACTCGAGGGGGAGCACTGAAGCTTTCTTT.